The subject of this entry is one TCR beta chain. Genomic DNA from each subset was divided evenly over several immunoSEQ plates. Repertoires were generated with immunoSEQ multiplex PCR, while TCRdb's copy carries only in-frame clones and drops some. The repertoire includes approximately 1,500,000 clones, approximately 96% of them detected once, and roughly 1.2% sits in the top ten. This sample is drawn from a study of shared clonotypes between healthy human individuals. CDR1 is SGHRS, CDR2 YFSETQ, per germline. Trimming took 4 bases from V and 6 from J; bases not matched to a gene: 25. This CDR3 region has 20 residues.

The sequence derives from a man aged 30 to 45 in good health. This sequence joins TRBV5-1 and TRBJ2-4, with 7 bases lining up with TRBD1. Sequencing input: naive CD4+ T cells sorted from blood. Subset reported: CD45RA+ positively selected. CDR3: CASSHVPASTQGSRANIQYF. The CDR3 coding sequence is TGCGCCAGCAGCCATGTGCCTGCATCCACACAGGGGTCGAGGGCAAACATTCAGTACTTC.